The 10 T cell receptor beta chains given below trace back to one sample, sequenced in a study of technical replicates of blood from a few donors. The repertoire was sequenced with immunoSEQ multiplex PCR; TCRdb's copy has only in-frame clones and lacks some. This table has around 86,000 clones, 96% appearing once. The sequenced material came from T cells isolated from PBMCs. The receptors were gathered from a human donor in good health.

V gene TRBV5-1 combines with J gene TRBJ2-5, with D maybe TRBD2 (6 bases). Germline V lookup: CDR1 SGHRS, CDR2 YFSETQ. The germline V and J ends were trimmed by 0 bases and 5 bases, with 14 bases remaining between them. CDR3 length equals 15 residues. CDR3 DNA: TGCGCCAGCAGCTTGGCTCGGCGGGGTGGGGAGACCCAGTACTTC. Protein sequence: CASSLARRGGETQYF.

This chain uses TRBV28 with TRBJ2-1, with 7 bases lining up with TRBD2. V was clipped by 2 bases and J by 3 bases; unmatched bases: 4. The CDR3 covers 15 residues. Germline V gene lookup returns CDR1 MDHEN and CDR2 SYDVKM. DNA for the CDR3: TGTGCCAGCAGTTTAGGGCTAGCGGACTACAATGAGCAGTTCTTC. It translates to CASSLGLADYNEQFF.

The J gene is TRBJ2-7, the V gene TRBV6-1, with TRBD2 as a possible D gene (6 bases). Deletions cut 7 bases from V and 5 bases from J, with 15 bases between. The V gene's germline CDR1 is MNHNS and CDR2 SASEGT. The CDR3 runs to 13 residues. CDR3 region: CASMFGGTHEQYF. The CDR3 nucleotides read TGTGCCAGCATGTTCGGCGGGACCCACGAGCAGTACTTC.

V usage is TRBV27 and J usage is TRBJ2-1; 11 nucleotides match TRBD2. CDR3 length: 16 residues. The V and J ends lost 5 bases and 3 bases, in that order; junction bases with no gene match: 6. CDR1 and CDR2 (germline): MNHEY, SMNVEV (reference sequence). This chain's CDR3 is CASSLLAGGIYNEQFF. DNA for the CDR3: TGTGCCAGCAGTCTTCTAGCGGGAGGAATCTACAATGAGCAGTTCTTC.

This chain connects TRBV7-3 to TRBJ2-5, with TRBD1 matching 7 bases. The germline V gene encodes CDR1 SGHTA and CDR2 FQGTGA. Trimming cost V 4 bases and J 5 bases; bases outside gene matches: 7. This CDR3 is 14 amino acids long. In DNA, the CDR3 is TGTGCCAGCAGCTCCGGACAGGTTGGGGAGACCCAGTACTTC. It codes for CASSSGQVGETQYF.

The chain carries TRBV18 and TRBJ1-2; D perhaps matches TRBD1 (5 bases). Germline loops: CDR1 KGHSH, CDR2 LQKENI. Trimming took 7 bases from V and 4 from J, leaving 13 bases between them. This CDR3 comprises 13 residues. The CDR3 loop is CASFTGDGYGYTF. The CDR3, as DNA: TGTGCCAGCTTTACAGGAGACGGCTATGGCTACACCTTC.

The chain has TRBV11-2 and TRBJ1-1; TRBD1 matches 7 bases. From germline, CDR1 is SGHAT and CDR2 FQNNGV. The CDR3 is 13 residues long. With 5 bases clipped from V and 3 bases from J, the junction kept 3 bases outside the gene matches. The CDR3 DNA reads TGTGCCAGCAGCCCCGACAGGGACACTGAAGCTTTCTTT. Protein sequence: CASSPDRDTEAFF.

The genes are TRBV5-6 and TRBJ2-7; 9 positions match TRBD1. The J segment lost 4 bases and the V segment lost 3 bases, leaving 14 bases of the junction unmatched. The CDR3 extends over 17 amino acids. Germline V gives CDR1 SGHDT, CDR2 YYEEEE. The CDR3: CASSWVRLGTGRYEQYF. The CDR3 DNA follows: TGTGCCAGCAGCTGGGTGAGGTTAGGGACAGGGCGATACGAGCAGTACTTC.

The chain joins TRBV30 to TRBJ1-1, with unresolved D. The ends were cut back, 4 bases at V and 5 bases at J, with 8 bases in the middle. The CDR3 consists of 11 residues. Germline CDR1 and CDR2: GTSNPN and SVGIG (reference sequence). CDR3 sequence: CAWIRGTEAFF. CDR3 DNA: TGTGCCTGGATCCGAGGGACTGAAGCTTTCTTT.

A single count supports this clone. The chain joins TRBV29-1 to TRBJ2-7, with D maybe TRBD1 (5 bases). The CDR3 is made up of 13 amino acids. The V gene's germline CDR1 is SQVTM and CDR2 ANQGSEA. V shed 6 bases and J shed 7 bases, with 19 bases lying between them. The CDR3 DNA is TGCAGCGTGATGGACATCCTAAAGTGGGAGCAGTACTTC. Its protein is CSVMDILKWEQYF.